The table lists the clone carrying this T cell receptor (beta chain) with many counts. The sample originates from a study of T cells in Graves' hyperthyroidism and ophthalmopathy. J lost 4 bases, V lost 6 bases, and 12 bases had no gene match. The CDR3 is 17 amino acids. Amplified TCR beta CDR3 regions derived from RNA transcripts. A set of HTBI primers served as the primers for a first-round RT-PCR of the TCR CDR3. Each CDR3 protein is one row after TCRdb ran MiXCR on the multiplex PCR reads. The repertoire has 300,000 to 400,000 distinct CDR3 sequences, 21% of them found once; the top ten carry around 45%.

This clonotype was obtained from a woman aged 50 to 60 with Graves' hyperthyroidism. This chain joins TRBV12-3 or TRBV12-4 and TRBJ2-2, with TRBD1 matching over 9 bases. The sample consisted of blood. The CDR3 loop reads CASRIDAGTGTTGELFF. CDR3 bases: TGTGCCAGCAGAATTGATGCCGGGACAGGGACCACCGGGGAGCTGTTTTTT.